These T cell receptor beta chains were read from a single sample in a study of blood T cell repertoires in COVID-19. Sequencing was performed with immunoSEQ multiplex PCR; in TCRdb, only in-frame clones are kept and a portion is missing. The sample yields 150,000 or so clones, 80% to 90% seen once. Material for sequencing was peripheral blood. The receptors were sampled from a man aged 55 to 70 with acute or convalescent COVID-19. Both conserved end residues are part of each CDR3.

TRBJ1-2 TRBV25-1 CASSESLGAGGTNYGYTF
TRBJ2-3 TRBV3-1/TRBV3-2 CASSHRPSGSLDTQYF
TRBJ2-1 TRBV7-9 CASSQVRQSSYNEQFF
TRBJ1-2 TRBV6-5 CASKPGANYGYTF
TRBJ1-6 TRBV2 CASSEGQGRRSPLHF
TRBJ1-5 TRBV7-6 CASSPFGGGGQPQHF
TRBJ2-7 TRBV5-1 CASSLSGTGGAEQYF
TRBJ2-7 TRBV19 CASSIGQGAYEQYF
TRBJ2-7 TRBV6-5 CASRLSGSSSYEQYF
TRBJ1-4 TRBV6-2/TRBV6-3 CASSYSPSDRAVREKLFF
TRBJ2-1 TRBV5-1 CASNVFMGAGGSDEQFF
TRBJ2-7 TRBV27 CASRPLPLGTSGRKGLYEQYF
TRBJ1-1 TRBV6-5 CASRFDRGGTEAFF
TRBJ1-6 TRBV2 CASSGTGSVHNSPLHF
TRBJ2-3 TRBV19 CASGEGGTDTQYF
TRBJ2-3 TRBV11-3 CASSSGTSSTDTQYF
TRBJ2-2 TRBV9 CASSPSSGLSTGELFF
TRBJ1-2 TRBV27 CASSRYLNRGYGYTF
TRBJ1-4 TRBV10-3 CPYRGRGPEKLFF
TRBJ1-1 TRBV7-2 CASSFWAANTEAFF
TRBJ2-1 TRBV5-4 CASSLLAGNYNEQFF
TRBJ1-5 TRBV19 CASSRTGPNQPQHF
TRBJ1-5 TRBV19 CASSGQQNSNQPQHF
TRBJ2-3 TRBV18 CASSPWMAGGQNTQYF
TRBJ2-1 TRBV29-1 CSVGLAQQQGYNEQFF
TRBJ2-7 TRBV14 CASSHGRGQGYEQYF
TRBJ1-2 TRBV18 CASSPLQGRTNYGYTF
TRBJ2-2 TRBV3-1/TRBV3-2 CASSHLFGLAGTEELFF
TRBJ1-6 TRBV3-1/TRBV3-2 CASSPLTGQGNSPLHF
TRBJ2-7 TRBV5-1 CASSPQAGGSYGQYF
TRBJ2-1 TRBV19 CASSRAGPSRNEQFF
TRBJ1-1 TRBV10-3 CATQRGNTEAFF
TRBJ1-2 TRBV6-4 CASSINGVGGYTF
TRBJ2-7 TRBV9 CASSVAEYYEQYF
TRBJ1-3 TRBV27 CASSLSPLSGNTIYF
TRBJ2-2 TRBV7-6 CASTRFPLPDWRNTGELFF
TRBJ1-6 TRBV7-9 CASSSDRVNGSPLHF
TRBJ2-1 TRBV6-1 CASSEVGLAAYNEQFF
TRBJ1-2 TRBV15 CATSRTGGGVNGYTF
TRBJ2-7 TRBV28 CASSPGQSSYEQYF
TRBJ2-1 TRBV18 CASSKNGAGTHNEQFF
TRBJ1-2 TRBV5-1 CASSLGQGASYTF
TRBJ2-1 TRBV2 CASGPSLYNEQFF
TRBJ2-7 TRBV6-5 CASSYSGTGGSYEQYF
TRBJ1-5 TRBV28 CASSLGGVGNQPQHF
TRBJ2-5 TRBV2 CATSLGLPSGEYF
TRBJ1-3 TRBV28 CASSPGGLLKGNTIYF
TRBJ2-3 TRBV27 CASSTRTGTDTQYF
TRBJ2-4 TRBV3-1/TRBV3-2 CASSHRTSGLAKNIQYF
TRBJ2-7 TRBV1 CTSSQGPIAGYEQYF
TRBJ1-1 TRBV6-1 CASSEWRGVTEAFF
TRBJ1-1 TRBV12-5 CASTFDLAATEAFF
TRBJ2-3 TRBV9 CASSFSGYTDTQYF
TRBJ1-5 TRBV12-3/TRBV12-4 CASSLNPREPQHF
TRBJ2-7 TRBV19 CASSIGTLALGEQYF